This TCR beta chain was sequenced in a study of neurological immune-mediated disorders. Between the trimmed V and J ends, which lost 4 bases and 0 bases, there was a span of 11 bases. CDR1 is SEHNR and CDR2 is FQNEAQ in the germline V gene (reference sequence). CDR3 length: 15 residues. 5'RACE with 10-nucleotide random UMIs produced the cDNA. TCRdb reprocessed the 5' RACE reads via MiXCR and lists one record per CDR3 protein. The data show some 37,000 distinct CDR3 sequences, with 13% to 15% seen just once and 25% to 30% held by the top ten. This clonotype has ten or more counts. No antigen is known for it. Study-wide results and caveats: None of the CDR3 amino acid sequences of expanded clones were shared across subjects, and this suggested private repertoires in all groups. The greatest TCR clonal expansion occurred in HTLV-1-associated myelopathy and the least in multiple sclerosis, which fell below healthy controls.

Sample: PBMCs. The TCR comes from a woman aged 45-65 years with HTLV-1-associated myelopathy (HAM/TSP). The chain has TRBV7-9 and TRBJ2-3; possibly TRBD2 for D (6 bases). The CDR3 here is CASSWGLESTDTQYF. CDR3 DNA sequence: TGTGCCAGCAGCTGGGGACTCGAAAGCACAGATACGCAGTATTTT.